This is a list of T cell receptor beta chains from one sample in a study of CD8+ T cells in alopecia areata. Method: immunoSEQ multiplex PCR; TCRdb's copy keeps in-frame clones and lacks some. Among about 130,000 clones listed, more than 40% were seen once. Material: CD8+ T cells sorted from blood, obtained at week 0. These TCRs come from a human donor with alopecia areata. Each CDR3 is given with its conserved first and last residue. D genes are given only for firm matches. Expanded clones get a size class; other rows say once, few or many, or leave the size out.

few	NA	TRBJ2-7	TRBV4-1	TGCGCCAGCAGCCAAGATAGACCAGGGGAGCAGTACTTC	CASSQDRPGEQYF
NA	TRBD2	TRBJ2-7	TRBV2	TGTGCCACTTACCCCGGGGAGGGCGAGCAGTACTTC	CATYPGEGEQYF
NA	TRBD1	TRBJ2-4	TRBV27	TGTGCCAGCAGTCCCCTAGGACAGGGCGAAAACATTCAGTACTTC	CASSPLGQGENIQYF
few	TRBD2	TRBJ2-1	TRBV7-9	TGTGCCAGCAGCCCGGGAGGTGAGCAGTTCTTC	CASSPGGEQFF
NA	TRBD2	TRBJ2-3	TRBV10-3	TGTGCCATCAGTGACCCTAGCGGGGGCACAGATACGCAGTATTTT	CAISDPSGGTDTQYF
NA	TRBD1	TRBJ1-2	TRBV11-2	TGTGCCAGCAGCCCCCGACAGGGCCGGTATGGCTACACCTTC	CASSPRQGRYGYTF
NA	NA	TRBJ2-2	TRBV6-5	TGTGCCAGCAGCGTAGGATCTTCCGGGGAGCTGTTTTTT	CASSVGSSGELFF
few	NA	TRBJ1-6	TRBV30	TGTGCCTGGACGAGTGAGGGTCGGAATTCACCCCTCCACTTT	CAWTSEGRNSPLHF
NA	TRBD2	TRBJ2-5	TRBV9	TGTGCCAGCAGCGTTAGCGGGTCACAGAGGGAGACCCAGTACTTC	CASSVSGSQRETQYF
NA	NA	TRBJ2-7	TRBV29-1	TGCAGCGTTGAAGATGGGTGGTGGCAGTACTTC	CSVEDGWWQYF
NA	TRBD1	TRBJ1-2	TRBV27	TGTGCCAGCAGCAGGGGGGGGATTGATGGCTACACCTTC	CASSRGGIDGYTF
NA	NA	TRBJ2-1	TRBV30	TGTGCCTGGAGCGGGGACATTAACTCCTACAATGAGCAGTTCTTC	CAWSGDINSYNEQFF
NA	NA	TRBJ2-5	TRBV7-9	TGTGCCAGCAGCTCCCCCCTGGAGGAGACCCAGTACTTC	CASSSPLEETQYF
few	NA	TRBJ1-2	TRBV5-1	TGCGCCAGCAGCTTTGCGGAGAACTATGGCTACACCTTC	CASSFAENYGYTF
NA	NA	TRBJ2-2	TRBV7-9	TGTGCCAGCAGCCCGAATACATACGAAACCGGGGAGCTGTTTTTT	CASSPNTYETGELFF
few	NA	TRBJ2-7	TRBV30	TGTGCCTGGAAGAGGGGCCCTCCCTACGAGCAGTACTTC	CAWKRGPPYEQYF
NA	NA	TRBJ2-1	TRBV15	TGTGCCACCAGCAGATATTACAATGAGCAGTTCTTC	CATSRYYNEQFF
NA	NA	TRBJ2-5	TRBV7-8	TGTGCCAGCAGCTTAGTGGACGGCGCTGAGACCCAGTACTTC	CASSLVDGAETQYF
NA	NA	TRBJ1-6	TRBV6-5	TGTGCCAGCAGTTACTCTCCACACGTAAATTCACCCCTCCACTTT	CASSYSPHVNSPLHF
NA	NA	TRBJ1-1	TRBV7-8	TGTGCCAGCAGCTCCCAGGTGATGCTCACTGAAGCTTTCTTT	CASSSQVMLTEAFF
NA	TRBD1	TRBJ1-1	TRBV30	TGTGCCTGGGCGACAGGGGTCACTGAAGCTTTCTTT	CAWATGVTEAFF
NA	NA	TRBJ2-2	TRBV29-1	TGCAGCGTAAACGGGGGCACTCGAAACACCGGGGAGCTGTTTTTT	CSVNGGTRNTGELFF
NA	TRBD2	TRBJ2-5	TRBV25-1	TGTGCCAGCAGTGACTGGGCTAGCGGGGCCCAAGAGACCCAGTACTTC	CASSDWASGAQETQYF
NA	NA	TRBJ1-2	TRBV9	TGTGCCAGCAGCGTAGGCCAGGTTGGCTATGGCTACACCTTC	CASSVGQVGYGYTF
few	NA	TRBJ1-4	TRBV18	TGTGCCAGCTCACCACTCGAGGCCGCAACTAATGAAAAACTGTTTTTT	CASSPLEAATNEKLFF
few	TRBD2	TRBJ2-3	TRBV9	TGTGCCAGCAGCGATGGACTAGCGGGGGCAACAGATACGCAGTATTTT	CASSDGLAGATDTQYF
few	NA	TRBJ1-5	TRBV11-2	TGTGCCAGCAGCTTAGGCCGGAATCAGCCCCAGCATTTT	CASSLGRNQPQHF
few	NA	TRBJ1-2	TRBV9	TGTGCCAGCAGCGTAGAAGGTCCGGGGGGCTACACCTTC	CASSVEGPGGYTF
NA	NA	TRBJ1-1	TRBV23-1	TGCGCCAGCAGTCAACCCCGGCGGAGGTGCACTGAAGCTTTCTTT	CASSQPRRRCTEAFF
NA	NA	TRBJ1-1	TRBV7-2	TGTGCCAACGCCTGGACACCGAACACTGAAGCTTTCTTT	CANAWTPNTEAFF
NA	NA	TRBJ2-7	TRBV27	TGTGCCAGCAGTTTTGCCGGGGCCTTCTACGAGCAGTACTTC	CASSFAGAFYEQYF
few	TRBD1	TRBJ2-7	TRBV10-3	TGTGCCACCTGGACAGGGAGTGAGCAGTACTTC	CATWTGSEQYF
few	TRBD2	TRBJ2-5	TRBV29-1	TGCAGCGTTGAAAAAGGACTAGCGGGGGAAGAGACCCAGTACTTC	CSVEKGLAGEETQYF
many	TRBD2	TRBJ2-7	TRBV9	TGTGCCAGCAGCGCAGGGACTAGCGCATCCTACGAGCAGTACTTC	CASSAGTSASYEQYF
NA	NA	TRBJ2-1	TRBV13	TGTGCCAGCAGGGTCTGGGGGGACAATGAGCAGTTCTTC	CASRVWGDNEQFF
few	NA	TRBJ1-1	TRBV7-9	TGTGCCAGCAGCTTCAGGGGATCTAAAACTGAAGCTTTCTTT	CASSFRGSKTEAFF
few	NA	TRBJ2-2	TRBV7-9	TGTGCCAGCAGCCATGGCGATCTGGACGGTCTTTACACCGGGGAGCTGTTTTTT	CASSHGDLDGLYTGELFF
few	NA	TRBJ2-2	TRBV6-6	TGTGCCAGCTTGGAGCCCGGGGAGCTGTTTTTT	CASLEPGELFF
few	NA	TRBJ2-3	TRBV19	TGTGCCAGTACCCCGGGACGGGACACAGATACGCAGTATTTT	CASTPGRDTDTQYF
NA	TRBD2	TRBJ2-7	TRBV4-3	TGCGCCAGCAGCCAAGATCTCGGACTAGCGGGGGGCTCCTACGAGCAGTACTTC	CASSQDLGLAGGSYEQYF
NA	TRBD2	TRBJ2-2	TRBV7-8	TGTGCCACCGGAGCTATGGCGGGGGGCCTGGAGCTGTTTTTT	CATGAMAGGLELFF
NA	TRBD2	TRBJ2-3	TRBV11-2	TGTGCCAGCAGCCGGACTAGCGGGGGGGCCACAGATACGCAGTATTTT	CASSRTSGGATDTQYF
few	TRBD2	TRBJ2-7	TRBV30	TGTGCCTGGCGACTAGCGGGGGGCCGTTCTAGGTTCGAGCAGTACTTC	CAWRLAGGRSRFEQYF
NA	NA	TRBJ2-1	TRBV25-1	TGTGCCAGCAGTGATTCAGCCCTTCACAATGAGCAGTTCTTC	CASSDSALHNEQFF
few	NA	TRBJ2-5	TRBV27	TGTGCCAGCAGTTTATGGGTCGGGGGAAAAGAGACCCAGTACTTC	CASSLWVGGKETQYF
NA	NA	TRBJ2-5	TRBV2	TGTGCCACTGACACGGCCAAAGAGACCCAGTACTTC	CATDTAKETQYF
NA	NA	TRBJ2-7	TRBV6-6	TGTGCCAGCAGTTACTCTTCACCCTACGAGCAGTACTTC	CASSYSSPYEQYF
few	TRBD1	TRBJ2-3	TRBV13	TGTGCCAGCAGCTTAGGACGGACAGGGGGCACAGATACGCAGTATTTT	CASSLGRTGGTDTQYF
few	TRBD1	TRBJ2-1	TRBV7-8	TGTGCCAGCAGCTTAGCGAGGACAGGGATGGGTCGCAATGAGCAGTTCTTC	CASSLARTGMGRNEQFF
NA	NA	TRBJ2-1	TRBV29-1	TGCAGCGTTACCTCTCTCCCGGGCCGCCGGGGCAATGAGCAGTTCTTC	CSVTSLPGRRGNEQFF
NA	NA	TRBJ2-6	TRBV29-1	TGCAGCGCCCTAGTCCAAGCCCTGAGTCCTGGGGCCAACGTCCTGACTTTC	CSALVQALSPGANVLTF
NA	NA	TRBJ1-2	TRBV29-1	TGCAGCGTTGAAGATACCCGCGGGGGGCTCGTGGCTGGCTACACCTTC	CSVEDTRGGLVAGYTF
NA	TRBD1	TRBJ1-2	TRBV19	TGTGCCAGTGGACAGGGACCGAACTATGGCTACACCTTC	CASGQGPNYGYTF